The 22 T cell receptor beta chains reported below all come from one sample, sequenced in a study of shared T cell receptors in the human thymus. The table came from immunoSEQ multiplex PCR; TCRdb's copy has only in-frame clones and leaves some out. The sample lists roughly 710,000 clones; 75% to 90% were seen once. These same data were also listed under a study on human thymus T cells.

Input material: thymocytes. Receptors originate from a girl under three years old with a congenital heart defect.

This clone was counted once. The chain carries TRBV5-4 and TRBJ2-7; 9 bases line up with TRBD1. In germline, CDR1 is SGHNT, CDR2 YYREEE (reference sequence). V shed 4 bases, J shed 0 bases, and the junction held 11 bases outside the gene matches. The CDR3 is 17 residues long. CDR3 in DNA: TGTGCCAGCAGCGAAGCAAACCGGGACAGGGACTCCTACGAGCAGTACTTC. Translated: CASSEANRDRDSYEQYF.

J is TRBJ1-1 and V is TRBV11-2; D might be TRBD1 (5 bases). Trimming stripped 0 bases from V and 2 bases from J, with 25 bases between. Looked up from germline, CDR1 is SGHAT and CDR2 is FQNNGV. This CDR3 comprises 20 residues. The CDR3 loop reads CASSLDGRGGPMLKNTEAFF. The CDR3 DNA reads TGTGCCAGCAGCTTAGATGGACGGGGGGGACCCATGTTGAAAAACACTGAAGCTTTCTTT.

The chain has TRBV11-2 and TRBJ2-3, with TRBD2 identical over 13 bases. Germline lookup yields CDR1 SGHAT and CDR2 FQNNGV. CDR3 size: 19 residues. V was clipped by 0 bases and J by 2 bases; unmatched bases: 8. CDR3 sequence: CASSLDRLGTSGVTDTQYF. The CDR3 DNA sequence: TGTGCCAGCAGCTTAGATCGGTTGGGGACTAGCGGGGTCACAGATACGCAGTATTTT. Using reference TRBV11-2 and TRBJ2-3 for the parts outside the CDR3, the full variable domain is EAGVAQSPRYKIIEKRQSVAFWCNPISGHATLYWYQQILGQGPKLLIQFQNNGVVDDSQLPKDRFSAERLKGVDSTLKIQPAKLEDSAVYLCASSLDRLGTSGVTDTQYFGPGTRLTVL.

V gene TRBV7-6 combines with J gene TRBJ1-3; D call uncertain. This CDR3 has 14 residues. V lost 8 bases and J lost 3, with 14 bases in between. Per the germline V gene, CDR1 is SGHVS and CDR2 is FNYEAQ. The DNA of the CDR3 is TGTGCCAGCCGAGCCGACTTATTTGGAAACACCATATATTTT. This encodes CASRADLFGNTIYF.

This clone was detected once. The rearrangement uses TRBV9 and TRBJ2-3, with a weak D call TRBD2 (5 bases). The CDR3 contains 17 residues. Between the trimmed V and J ends, which lost 4 bases and 1 base, there was a span of 19 bases. Germline V CDR1 and CDR2: SGDLS, YYNGEE. Here the CDR3 DNA reads TGTGCCAGCAGCAGTGAGCCGGGATCCTCACGCACAGATACGCAGTATTTT. Translation gives CASSSEPGSSRTDTQYF.

The chain combines TRBV4-2 with TRBJ2-5, with D perhaps TRBD2 (6 bases). Trimming cost V 3 bases and J 2 bases, with 25 bases left between them. Germline V gives CDR1 LGHNA, CDR2 YNFKEQ. The CDR3 is made up of 19 amino acids. The CDR3 nucleotides read TGTGCCAGCAGCCAGGAATGTTTACTAGCACCAACGAAACAAGAGACCCAGTACTTC. It yields the protein CASSQECLLAPTKQETQYF.

The chain couples TRBV7-6 to TRBJ2-1; possible D gene TRBD2, 5 bases. The V and J ends lost 6 bases and 0 bases respectively, with 12 bases between them. Per germline, CDR1 SGHVS and CDR2 FNYEAQ. The CDR3 spans 15 residues. The CDR3 coding sequence is TGTGCCAGCAGGACCAGCGGCAGCTCCTACAATGAGCAGTTCTTC. Protein sequence: CASRTSGSSYNEQFF. The full variable domain, with the rest looked up from reference TRBV7-6 and TRBJ2-1, is GAGVSQSPRYKVTKRGQDVALRCDPISGHVSLYWYRQALGQGPEFLTYFNYEAQQDKSGLPNDRFSAERPEGSISTLTIQRTEQRDSAMYRCASRTSGSSYNEQFFGPGTRLTVL.

The chain links TRBV10-2 to TRBJ1-1; 8 positions match TRBD1. The germline gives CDR1 WSHSY, CDR2 SAAADI. CDR3 length equals 14 residues. The V segment lost 8 bases and the J segment 6 bases; nucleotides outside the gene matches: 11. CDR3 in DNA: TGCGCCAGCCGGGCAGGGGGCGCGGGGGCTGAAGCTTTCTTT. It specifies CASRAGGAGAEAFF.

This clone was seen more than once but under ten times. This chain links TRBV5-4 with TRBJ2-7; 11 bases match TRBD1. Trimming removed 4 bases from V and 1 base from J; junction bases left unmatched: 16. This CDR3 region has 19 residues. CDR1 and CDR2 from the germline V gene are SGHNT and YYREEE (reference sequence). This CDR3 is CASSLFPGQGARDSYEQYF. Here the CDR3 DNA reads TGTGCCAGCAGCCTTTTCCCAGGACAGGGGGCTCGAGATTCCTACGAGCAGTACTTC. Full variable domain (outside the CDR3, taken from reference TRBV5-4 and TRBJ2-7): ETGVTQSPTHLIKTRGQQVTLRCSSQSGHNTVSWYQQALGQGPQFIFQYYREEENGRGNFPPRFSGLQFPNYSSELNVNALELDDSALYLCASSLFPGQGARDSYEQYFGPGTRLTVT.

The gene calls are TRBV4-1 and TRBJ2-3, with 14 bases fitting TRBD2. This CDR3 is 17 amino acids long. V lost 1 base and J lost 4; bases outside the gene matches: 4. Germline-derived CDR1 and CDR2 are MGHRA and YSYEKL. This CDR3 is CASSQVTSGGAADTQYF. The CDR3, as DNA: TGCGCCAGCAGCCAAGTGACTAGCGGGGGGGCGGCAGATACGCAGTATTTT.

In its sample, this clone was seen once. This rearrangement joins TRBV29-1 to TRBJ1-1; 7 bases match TRBD1. The germline CDR1 and CDR2 sequences are SQVTM and ANQGSEA. This CDR3 spans 15 amino acids. V lost 3 bases to trimming and J lost 1 base; unmatched junction nucleotides: 8. The CDR3, as DNA: TGCAGCGTTGATTTAGGGGGCATGTCGAACACTGAAGCTTTCTTT. It encodes CSVDLGGMSNTEAFF.

Written as DNA, the CDR3 is TGTGCCATCAGTGAGTTGTCGGAGTCCCCTTCGATGTACTCTGGAAACACCATATATTTT. Its protein product is CAISELSESPSMYSGNTIYF. The chain recombines TRBV10-3 with TRBJ1-3, with D hard to call. CDR1 and CDR2 (germline): ENHRY, SYGVKD. The CDR3 is 20 residues long. Deletions cut 1 base from V and 0 bases from J, with 22 bases between.

V usage is TRBV5-1 and J usage is TRBJ1-1; TRBD1 agrees at 7 bases. The J segment lost 7 bases and the V segment lost 0 bases, leaving 3 bases of the junction unmatched. Germline assignment: CDR1 SGHRS and CDR2 YFSETQ. This CDR3 has 13 amino acids. The CDR3 DNA reads as TGCGCCAGCAGCTTGGTGGGACAGAATGAAGCTTTCTTT. As protein: CASSLVGQNEAFF.

A word on this clone: At one of its ends the junction is not consistent with the germline gene, which may arise from a read error. Other DNA sequences of this sample code for an identical CDR3. This rearrangement joins TRBV27 to TRBJ2-2, with D possibly matching TRBD2 (6 bases). The germline V gene has CDR1 MNHEY and CDR2 SMNVEV (reference sequence). The CDR3 contains 17 residues. CDR3 in amino acids: CASSLSTRDLPTGELFF. In nucleotides, the CDR3 is TGTGCAAGCAGTTTATCAACGCGGGATCTACCAACCGGGGAGCTGTTTTTT.

The chain uses TRBV28 and TRBJ1-1, with unresolved D. CDR3 length: 12 residues. Germline V gene data show CDR1 as MDHEN and CDR2 as SYDVKM. V was pared by 3 bases and J by 7 bases, with 9 bases between. The CDR3 spells CASSFVFSEAFF. The DNA of the CDR3 is TGTGCCAGCAGTTTTGTTTTTAGTGAAGCTTTCTTT.

Only one count was recorded for this clone. The gene calls are TRBV5-1 and TRBJ1-6; no clear D. The V and J ends lost 5 bases and 6 bases respectively, with 6 bases between them. The germline V gene has CDR1 SGHRS and CDR2 YFSETQ. This CDR3 is built from 12 residues. CDR3 nucleotides: TGCGCCAGCAGGGGGAGTAATTCACCCCTCCACTTT. Its protein product is CASRGSNSPLHF.

Of note for this clone: Germline and junction disagree at one end, which may indicate a read error. V usage is TRBV5-1 and J usage is TRBJ2-7; 7 positions agree with TRBD1. Germline assignment: CDR1 SGHRS and CDR2 YFSETQ. The CDR3 contains 14 residues. CDR3 coding DNA: TGTGCCAGCAAAATGACGGGACAGTCCTACGAGCAGTACTTC. Encoded protein: CASKMTGQSYEQYF.

The chain links TRBV6-6 to TRBJ1-2; D not certain. The V end was cut by 6 bases, the J end by 2 bases, with 10 bases between. The CDR3 spans 13 residues. From germline, CDR1 is MNHNY and CDR2 SVGAGI (reference sequence). DNA for the CDR3: TGTGCCAGCAGCCTCGGAGCCAACTATGGCTACACCTTC. Translation: CASSLGANYGYTF.

V usage is TRBV6-6 and J usage is TRBJ1-5; 7 nucleotides line up with TRBD1. The CDR3 is 14 amino acids. Germline CDR1 is MNHNY and CDR2 is SVGAGI (reference sequence). V lost 5 bases and J lost 4; bases outside the gene matches: 5. This CDR3 is CASSPDRENQPQHF. In DNA form, the CDR3 reads TGTGCCAGCAGTCCTGACAGGGAAAATCAGCCCCAGCATTTT.

The chain employs TRBV6-5 and TRBJ1-2; 9 nucleotides line up with TRBD1. The CDR3 spans 14 residues. V gave up 4 bases and J gave up 3 bases; unmatched junction bases: 3. Germline assignment: CDR1 MNHEY and CDR2 SVGAGI. The CDR3 sequence is CASSSRTGDYGYTF. The CDR3 bases are TGTGCCAGCAGTTCCCGGACAGGGGACTATGGCTACACCTTC.

This clone was detected only a few times. The V call is TRBV6-5, the J call TRBJ2-2; D possibly corresponds to TRBD1 (5 bases). CDR3 length: 15 residues. The V and J ends lost 3 bases and 5 bases respectively, with 13 bases between them. In germline, CDR1 is MNHEY, CDR2 SVGAGI. The CDR3: CASSYGARGTGELFF. CDR3 nucleotide sequence: TGTGCCAGCAGTTATGGGGCTAGGGGTACCGGGGAGCTGTTTTTT.

The V and J genes are TRBV5-6 and TRBJ2-7; D gene uncertain. The germline gives CDR1 SGHDT, CDR2 YYEEEE. This CDR3 comprises 16 residues. V gave up 0 bases and J gave up 3 bases, with 16 bases separating them. The CDR3 DNA follows: TGTGCCAGCAGCTTGGCCACCCGGTTTTTCTACTACGAGCAGTACTTC. This translates into CASSLATRFFYYEQYF.